The subject of this entry is one T cell receptor (beta chain). The sample comes from a study of blood T cell repertoires in COVID-19. V dropped 5 bases and J dropped 0 bases, with 25 bases sitting between them. Germline V gives CDR1 SEHNR, CDR2 FQNEAQ (reference sequence). The CDR3 sequence is 19 residues long. Produced via immunoSEQ multiplex PCR; TCRdb's table is partial and in-frame only. The data contain over 200,000 clones, under 90% of them seen just once; the ten biggest clones take up roughly 7.6%. This receptor was obtained from a woman aged 80 or over with COVID-19, enrolled during active disease. The sample consisted of peripheral blood. The V and J genes are TRBV7-9 and TRBJ1-1; TRBD1 is a possible D gene (5 bases). CDR3 DNA: TGTGCCAGCAGCGTCAGCCCGCAGGGTATCCCCCTAATGAACACTGAAGCTTTCTTT. Protein sequence: CASSVSPQGIPLMNTEAFF. The entire variable domain, with the rest obtained from reference TRBV7-9 and TRBJ1-1, is as follows: DTGVSQNPRHKITKRGQNVTFRCDPISEHNRLYWYRQTLGQGPEFLTYFQNEAQLEKSRLLSDRFSAERPKGSFSTLEIQRTEQGDSAMYLCASSVSPQGIPLMNTEAFFGQGTRLTVV.